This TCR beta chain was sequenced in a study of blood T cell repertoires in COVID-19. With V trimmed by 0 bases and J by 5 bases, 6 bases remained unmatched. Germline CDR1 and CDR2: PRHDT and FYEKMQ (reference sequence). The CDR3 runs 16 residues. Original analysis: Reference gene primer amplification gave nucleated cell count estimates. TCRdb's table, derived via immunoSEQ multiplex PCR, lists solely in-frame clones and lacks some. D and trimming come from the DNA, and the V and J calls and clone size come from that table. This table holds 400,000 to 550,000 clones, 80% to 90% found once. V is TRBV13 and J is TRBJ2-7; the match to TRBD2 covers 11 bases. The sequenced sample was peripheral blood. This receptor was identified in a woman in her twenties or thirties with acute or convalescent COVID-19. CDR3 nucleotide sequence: TGTGCCAGCAGCTTAGGCGGGGGACTAGCGGACAACGAGCAGTACTTC. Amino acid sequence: CASSLGGGLADNEQYF. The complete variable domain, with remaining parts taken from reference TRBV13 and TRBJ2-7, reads AAGVIQSPRHLIKEKRETATLKCYPIPRHDTVYWYQQGPGQDPQFLISFYEKMQSDKGSIPDRFSAQQFSDYHSELNMSSLELGDSALYFCASSLGGGLADNEQYFGPGTRLTVT.